This TCR beta chain was sequenced for a study of cytomegalovirus exposure and HLA in healthy donors. Study conclusions and caveats: High sensitivity and specificity were reportedly achieved when the classifier diagnosed cytomegalovirus status. More than 150 TCR beta chains were listed as cytomegalovirus-associated.

The table came from immunoSEQ multiplex PCR; TCRdb's copy has only in-frame clones and leaves some out. The sample contains 300,000 to 350,000 clones, roughly 88% of which appear only once. Of note for this clone: No antigen is known for it.

The CDR3 runs to 12 residues. In germline, CDR1 is ENHRY, CDR2 SYGVKD. V lost 3 bases and J lost 5, with 5 bases in between. This receptor was identified in a man aged 25-45 years in good health and CMV-seronegative. Sample: PBMCs. This sequence joins TRBV10-3 and TRBJ2-1; D is unclear. This CDR3 reads CAISDGDNEQFF. The DNA for the CDR3 is TGTGCCATCAGTGATGGAGACAATGAGCAGTTCTTC.